The rows below give T cell receptor beta chains drawn from one sample of a study of vaccination and CD4 T cells after COVID-19. No antigen has been assigned to these receptors. TCRdb reprocessed the PCR reads via MiXCR and lists one record per CDR3 protein. Of about 12,000 distinct CDR3 sequences in the sample, approximately 55% are singletons; the top ten hold roughly 22%. Material: CD4+ T cells from blood, cultured in vitro. All receptors derive from a human donor who had recovered from COVID-19. Both conserved end residues are part of each CDR3. The order of the fields is V gene, J gene, CDR3 protein.

V: TRBV30; J: TRBJ1-5; CDR3: CAWSVPGREPQHF
V: TRBV6-1; J: TRBJ2-7; CDR3: CASSPYLKRGQRWYEQYF
V: TRBV28; J: TRBJ1-3; CDR3: CASSTLGDTIYF
V: TRBV28; J: TRBJ1-5; CDR3: CASSIWTAWQPQHF
V: TRBV19; J: TRBJ2-3; CDR3: CASSPVSSTDTQYF
V: TRBV2; J: TRBJ1-1; CDR3: CASYQGEMNTEAFF
V: TRBV7-2; J: TRBJ2-2; CDR3: CASRHGRRGANTGELFF
V: TRBV12-3/TRBV12-4; J: TRBJ1-5; CDR3: CASSPGTGYSNQPQHF
V: TRBV6-1; J: TRBJ1-2; CDR3: CATRSRDRNYGYTF
V: TRBV7-3; J: TRBJ1-2; CDR3: CASSLRAEEDYGYTF
V: TRBV20-1; J: TRBJ1-6; CDR3: CSPGQGSSPLHF
V: TRBV20-1; J: TRBJ2-7; CDR3: CSASPSAPQGEQYF
V: TRBV7-9; J: TRBJ2-7; CDR3: CASSLAGRYEQYF
V: TRBV27; J: TRBJ2-7; CDR3: CASRPNQDYEQYF
V: TRBV20-1; J: TRBJ2-1; CDR3: CSAGYNEQFF
V: TRBV28; J: TRBJ1-3; CDR3: CASSRPGQGHSGNTIYF
V: TRBV25-1; J: TRBJ1-1; CDR3: CASSASGGSFRAFF
V: TRBV25-1; J: TRBJ2-5; CDR3: CASSAPREGQETQYF
V: TRBV5-1; J: TRBJ2-2; CDR3: CASSENRFTGELFF
V: TRBV27; J: TRBJ2-7; CDR3: CASSFILAGVVEQYF
V: TRBV20-1; J: TRBJ2-7; CDR3: CSARDPDGREQYF
V: TRBV11-3; J: TRBJ2-7; CDR3: CASSPGGLAGDNYEQYF
V: TRBV20-1; J: TRBJ1-2; CDR3: CSARDKDRVGGYTF
V: TRBV2; J: TRBJ1-5; CDR3: CASRGWANQPQHF
V: TRBV2; J: TRBJ2-5; CDR3: CASSEGTGRYRGGVGETQYF
V: TRBV20-1; J: TRBJ2-2; CDR3: CSARLAGGPQSNTGELFF
V: TRBV6-5; J: TRBJ2-3; CDR3: CASSSILAVNTDTQYF
V: TRBV10-3; J: TRBJ2-7; CDR3: CAISEGTSGSYEQYF
V: TRBV20-1; J: TRBJ2-7; CDR3: CSAETWTSGTYEQYF
V: TRBV28; J: TRBJ1-6; CDR3: CASITGMRDSPLHF
V: TRBV6-2/TRBV6-3; J: TRBJ2-5; CDR3: CASSSLAGYQETQYF
V: TRBV12-3/TRBV12-4; J: TRBJ1-2; CDR3: CASSTGQGDYGYTF
V: TRBV20-1; J: TRBJ1-1; CDR3: CSAKTGTYYTEAFF